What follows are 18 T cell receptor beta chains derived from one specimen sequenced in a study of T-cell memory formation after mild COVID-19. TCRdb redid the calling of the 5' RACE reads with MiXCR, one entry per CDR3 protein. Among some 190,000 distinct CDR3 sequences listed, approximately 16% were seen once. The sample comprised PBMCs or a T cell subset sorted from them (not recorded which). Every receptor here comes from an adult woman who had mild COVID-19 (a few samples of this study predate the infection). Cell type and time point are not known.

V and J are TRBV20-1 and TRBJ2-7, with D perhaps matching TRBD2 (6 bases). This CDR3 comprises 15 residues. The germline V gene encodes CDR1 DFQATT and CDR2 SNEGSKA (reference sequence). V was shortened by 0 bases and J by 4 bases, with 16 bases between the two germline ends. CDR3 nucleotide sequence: TGCAGTGCTAGAGATGGGATAGCGGCATATTACGAGCAGTACTTC. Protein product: CSARDGIAAYYEQYF.

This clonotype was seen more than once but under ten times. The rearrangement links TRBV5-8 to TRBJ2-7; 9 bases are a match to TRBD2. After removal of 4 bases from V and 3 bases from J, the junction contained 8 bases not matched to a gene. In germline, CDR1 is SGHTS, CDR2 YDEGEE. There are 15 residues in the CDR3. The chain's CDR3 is CASSKGLATYYEQYF. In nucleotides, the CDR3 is TGTGCCAGCAGCAAAGGACTAGCGACCTACTACGAGCAGTACTTC.

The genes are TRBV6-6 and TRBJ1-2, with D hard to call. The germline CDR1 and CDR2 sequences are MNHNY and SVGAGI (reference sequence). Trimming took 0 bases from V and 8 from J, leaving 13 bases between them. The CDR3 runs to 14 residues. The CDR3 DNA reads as TGTGCCAGCAGTTACTCTCGGCCTAGGTGGGGCTACACCTTC. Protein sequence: CASSYSRPRWGYTF.

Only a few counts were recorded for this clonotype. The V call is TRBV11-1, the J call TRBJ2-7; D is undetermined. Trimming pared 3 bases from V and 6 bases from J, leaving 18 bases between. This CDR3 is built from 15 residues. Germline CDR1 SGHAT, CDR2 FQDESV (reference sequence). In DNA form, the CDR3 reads TGTGCCAGCAGCTTGGCCCGGACCTCGGACCGCGAGCAGTACTTC. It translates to CASSLARTSDREQYF.

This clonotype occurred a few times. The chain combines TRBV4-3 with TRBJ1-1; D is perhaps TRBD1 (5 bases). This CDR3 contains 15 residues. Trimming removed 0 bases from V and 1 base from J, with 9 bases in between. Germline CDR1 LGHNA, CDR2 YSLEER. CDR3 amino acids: CASSQDRVSNTEAFF. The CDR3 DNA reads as TGCGCCAGCAGCCAAGACAGGGTTTCGAACACTGAAGCTTTCTTT.

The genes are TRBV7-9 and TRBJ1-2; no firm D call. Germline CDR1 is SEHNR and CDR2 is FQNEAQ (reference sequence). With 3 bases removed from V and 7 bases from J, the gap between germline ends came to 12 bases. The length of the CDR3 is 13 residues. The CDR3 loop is CASSFDVGGGYTF. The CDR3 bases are TGTGCCAGCAGCTTCGATGTGGGCGGTGGCTACACCTTC.

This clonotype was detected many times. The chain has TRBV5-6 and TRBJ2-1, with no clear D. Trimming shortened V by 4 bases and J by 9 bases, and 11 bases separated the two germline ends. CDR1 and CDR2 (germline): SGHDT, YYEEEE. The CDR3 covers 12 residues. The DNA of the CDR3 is TGTGCCAGCAGCCTGAGCAGAGGTGAGCAGTTCTTC. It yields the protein CASSLSRGEQFF. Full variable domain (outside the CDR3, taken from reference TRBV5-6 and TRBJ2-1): DAGVTQSPTHLIKTRGQQVTLRCSPKSGHDTVSWYQQALGQGPQFIFQYYEEEERQRGNFPDRFSGHQFPNYSSELNVNALLLGDSALYLCASSLSRGEQFFGPGTRLTVL.

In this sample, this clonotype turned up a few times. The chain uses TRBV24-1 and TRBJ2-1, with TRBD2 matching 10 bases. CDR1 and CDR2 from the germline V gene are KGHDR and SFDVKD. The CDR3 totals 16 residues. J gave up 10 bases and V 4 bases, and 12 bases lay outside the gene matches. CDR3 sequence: CATSDPSGGVPYEQFF. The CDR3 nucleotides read TGTGCCACCAGTGACCCTAGCGGGGGAGTTCCGTACGAGCAGTTCTTC.

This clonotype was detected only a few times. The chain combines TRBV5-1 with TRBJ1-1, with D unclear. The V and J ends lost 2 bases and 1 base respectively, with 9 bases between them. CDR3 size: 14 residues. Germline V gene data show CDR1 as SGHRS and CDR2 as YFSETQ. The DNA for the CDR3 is TGCGCCAGCAGCTTTCCGGGCGGGAACACTGAAGCTTTCTTT. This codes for CASSFPGGNTEAFF. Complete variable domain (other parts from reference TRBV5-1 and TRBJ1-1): KAGVTQTPRYLIKTRGQQVTLSCSPISGHRSVSWYQQTPGQGLQFLFEYFSETQRNKGNFPGRFSGRQFSNSRSEMNVSTLELGDSALYLCASSFPGGNTEAFFGQGTRLTVV.

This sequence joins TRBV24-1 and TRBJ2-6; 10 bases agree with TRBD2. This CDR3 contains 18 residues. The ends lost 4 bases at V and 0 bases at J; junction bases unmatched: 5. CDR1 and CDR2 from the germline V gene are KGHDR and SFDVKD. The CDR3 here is CATSEPLAGDSGANVLTF. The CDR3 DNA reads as TGTGCCACCAGTGAACCGCTAGCGGGGGACTCTGGGGCCAACGTCCTGACTTTC.

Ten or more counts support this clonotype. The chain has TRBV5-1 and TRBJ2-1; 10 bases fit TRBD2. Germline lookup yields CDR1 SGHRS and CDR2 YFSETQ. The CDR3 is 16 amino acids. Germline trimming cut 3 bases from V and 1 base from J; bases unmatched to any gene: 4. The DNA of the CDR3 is TGCGCCAGCAGCTCATTAGCGGGAGGTTCCTACAATGAGCAGTTCTTC. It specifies CASSSLAGGSYNEQFF.

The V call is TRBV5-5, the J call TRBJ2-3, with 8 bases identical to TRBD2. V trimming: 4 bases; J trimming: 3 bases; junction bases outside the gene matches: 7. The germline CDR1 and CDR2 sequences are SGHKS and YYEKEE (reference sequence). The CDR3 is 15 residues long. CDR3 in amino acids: CASSPGLATTDTQYF. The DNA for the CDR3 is TGTGCCAGCAGCCCTGGACTAGCCACAACAGATACGCAGTATTTT.

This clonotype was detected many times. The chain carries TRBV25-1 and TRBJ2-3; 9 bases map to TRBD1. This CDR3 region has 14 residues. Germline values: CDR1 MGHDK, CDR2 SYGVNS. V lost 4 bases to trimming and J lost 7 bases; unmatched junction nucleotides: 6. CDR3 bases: TGTGCCAGCAGTGGGGGACAGGGTGGAAATACGCAGTATTTT. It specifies CASSGGQGGNTQYF.

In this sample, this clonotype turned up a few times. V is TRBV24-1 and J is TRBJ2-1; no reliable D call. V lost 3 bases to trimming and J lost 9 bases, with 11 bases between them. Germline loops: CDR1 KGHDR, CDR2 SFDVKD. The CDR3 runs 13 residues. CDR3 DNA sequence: TGTGCCACCAGTGATGGGTGGGTTGGTGAGCAGTTCTTC. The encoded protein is CATSDGWVGEQFF.

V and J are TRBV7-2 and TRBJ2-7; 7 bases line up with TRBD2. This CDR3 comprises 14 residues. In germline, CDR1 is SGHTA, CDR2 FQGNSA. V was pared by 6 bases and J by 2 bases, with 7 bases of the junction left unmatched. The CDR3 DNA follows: TGTGCCAGCAGGCCTCCGAGCGGGACCTACGAGCAGTACTTC. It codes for CASRPPSGTYEQYF.

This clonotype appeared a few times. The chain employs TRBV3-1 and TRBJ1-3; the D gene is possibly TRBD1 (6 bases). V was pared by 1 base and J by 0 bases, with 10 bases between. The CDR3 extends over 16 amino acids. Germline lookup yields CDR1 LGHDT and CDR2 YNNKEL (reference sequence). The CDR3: CASSQAGAISGNTIYF. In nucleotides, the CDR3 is TGTGCCAGCAGCCAAGCGGGGGCGATCTCTGGAAACACCATATATTTT.

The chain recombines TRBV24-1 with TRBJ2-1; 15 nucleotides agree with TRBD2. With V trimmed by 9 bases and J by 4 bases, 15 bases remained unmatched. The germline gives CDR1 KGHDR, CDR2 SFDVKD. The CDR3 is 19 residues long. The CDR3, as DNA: TGTGCCACCGGTGGAGGGACGAGGACTAGCGGGAGGGGTTACAATGAGCAGTTCTTC. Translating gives CATGGGTRTSGRGYNEQFF.

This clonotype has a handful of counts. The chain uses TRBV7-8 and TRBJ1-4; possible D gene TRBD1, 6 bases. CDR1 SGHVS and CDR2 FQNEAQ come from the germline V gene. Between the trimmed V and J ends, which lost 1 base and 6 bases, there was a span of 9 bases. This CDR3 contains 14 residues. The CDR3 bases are TGTGCCAGCAGCTTAGGCGCAGGGGATGAAAAACTGTTTTTT. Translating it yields CASSLGAGDEKLFF.